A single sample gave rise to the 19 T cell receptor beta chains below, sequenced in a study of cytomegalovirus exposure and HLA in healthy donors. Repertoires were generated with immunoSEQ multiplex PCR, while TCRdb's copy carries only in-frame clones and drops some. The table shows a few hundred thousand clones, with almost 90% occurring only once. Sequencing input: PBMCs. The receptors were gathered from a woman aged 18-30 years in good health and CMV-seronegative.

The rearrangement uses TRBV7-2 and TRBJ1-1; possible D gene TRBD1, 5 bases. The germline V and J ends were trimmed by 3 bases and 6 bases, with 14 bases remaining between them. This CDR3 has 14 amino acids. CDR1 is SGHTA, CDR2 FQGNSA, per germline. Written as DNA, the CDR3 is TGTGCCAGCAGCTTCTCAGGGTGGGGCTCTGAAGCTTTCTTT. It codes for CASSFSGWGSEAFF.

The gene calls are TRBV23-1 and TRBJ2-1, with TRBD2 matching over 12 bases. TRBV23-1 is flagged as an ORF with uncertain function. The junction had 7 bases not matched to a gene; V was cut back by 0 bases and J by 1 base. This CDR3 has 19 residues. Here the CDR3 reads CASSQSRLAGGPSYNEQFF. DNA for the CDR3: TGCGCCAGCAGTCAATCGAGGCTAGCGGGGGGGCCGTCCTACAATGAGCAGTTCTTC.

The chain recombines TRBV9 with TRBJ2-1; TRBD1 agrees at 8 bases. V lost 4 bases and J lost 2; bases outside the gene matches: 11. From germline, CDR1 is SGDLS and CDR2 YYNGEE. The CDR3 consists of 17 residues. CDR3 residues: CASSPFGTGKTYNEQFF. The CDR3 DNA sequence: TGTGCCAGCAGCCCTTTCGGGACAGGCAAAACCTACAATGAGCAGTTCTTC.

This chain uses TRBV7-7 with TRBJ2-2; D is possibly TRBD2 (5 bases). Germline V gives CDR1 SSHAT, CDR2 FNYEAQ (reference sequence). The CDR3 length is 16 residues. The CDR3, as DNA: TGTGCTAGCTCTCGATGGATGAGCGGTAACACCGGGGAGCTGTTTTTT. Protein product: CASSRWMSGNTGELFF.

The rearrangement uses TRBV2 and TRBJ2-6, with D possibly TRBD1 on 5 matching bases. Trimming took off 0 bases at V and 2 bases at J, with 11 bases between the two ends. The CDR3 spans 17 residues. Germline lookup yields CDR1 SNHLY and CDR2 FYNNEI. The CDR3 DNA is TGTGCCAGCAGTGAAGCAGGGGAAGAGGCTGGGGCCAACGTCCTGACTTTC. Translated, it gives CASSEAGEEAGANVLTF.

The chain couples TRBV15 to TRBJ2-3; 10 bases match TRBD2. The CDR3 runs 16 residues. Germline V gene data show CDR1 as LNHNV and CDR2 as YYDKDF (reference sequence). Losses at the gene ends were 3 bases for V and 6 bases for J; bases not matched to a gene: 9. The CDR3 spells CATSSRAGLARDTQYF. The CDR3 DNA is TGTGCCACCAGCAGTCGGGCGGGACTAGCGAGGGATACGCAGTATTTT.

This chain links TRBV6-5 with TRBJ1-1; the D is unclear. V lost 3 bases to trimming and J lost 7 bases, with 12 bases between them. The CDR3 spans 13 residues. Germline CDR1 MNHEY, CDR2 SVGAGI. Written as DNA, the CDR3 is TGTGCCAGCAGTTATGAGAACAGCCTTGAAGCTTTCTTT. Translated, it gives CASSYENSLEAFF.

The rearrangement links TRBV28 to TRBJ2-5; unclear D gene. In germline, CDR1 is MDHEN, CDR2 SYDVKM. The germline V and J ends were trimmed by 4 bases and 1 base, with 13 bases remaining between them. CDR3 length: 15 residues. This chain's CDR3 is CASSSNTGRQETQYF. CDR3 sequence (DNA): TGTGCCAGCAGTTCAAACACGGGTCGCCAAGAGACCCAGTACTTC.

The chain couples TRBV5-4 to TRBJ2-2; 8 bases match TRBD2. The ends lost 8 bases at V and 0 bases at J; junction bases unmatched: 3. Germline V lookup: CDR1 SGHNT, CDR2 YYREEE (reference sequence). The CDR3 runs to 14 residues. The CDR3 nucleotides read TGTGCCAGTCGGGGGGGACCGAACACCGGGGAGCTGTTTTTT. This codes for CASRGGPNTGELFF. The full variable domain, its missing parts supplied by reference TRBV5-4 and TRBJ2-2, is ETGVTQSPTHLIKTRGQQVTLRCSSQSGHNTVSWYQQALGQGPQFIFQYYREEENGRGNFPPRFSGLQFPNYSSELNVNALELDDSALYLCASRGGPNTGELFFGEGSRLTVL.

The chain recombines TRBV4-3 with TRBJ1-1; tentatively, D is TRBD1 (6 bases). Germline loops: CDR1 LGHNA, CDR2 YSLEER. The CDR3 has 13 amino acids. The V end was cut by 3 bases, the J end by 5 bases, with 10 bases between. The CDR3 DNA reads TGCGCCAGCAGCCATGAACAGGGAACTGAAGCTTTCTTT. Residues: CASSHEQGTEAFF.

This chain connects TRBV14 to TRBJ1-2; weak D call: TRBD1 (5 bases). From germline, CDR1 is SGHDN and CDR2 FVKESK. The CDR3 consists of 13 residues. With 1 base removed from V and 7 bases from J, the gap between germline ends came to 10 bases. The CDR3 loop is CASSQGTKAGYTF. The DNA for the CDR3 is TGTGCCAGCAGCCAAGGGACAAAGGCTGGCTACACCTTC.

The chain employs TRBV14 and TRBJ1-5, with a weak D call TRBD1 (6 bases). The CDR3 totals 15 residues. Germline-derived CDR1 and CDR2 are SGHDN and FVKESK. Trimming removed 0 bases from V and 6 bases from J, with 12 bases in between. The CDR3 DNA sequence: TGTGCCAGCAGCCAAGATCGACAGGTAGGTCAGCCCCAGCATTTT. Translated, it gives CASSQDRQVGQPQHF.

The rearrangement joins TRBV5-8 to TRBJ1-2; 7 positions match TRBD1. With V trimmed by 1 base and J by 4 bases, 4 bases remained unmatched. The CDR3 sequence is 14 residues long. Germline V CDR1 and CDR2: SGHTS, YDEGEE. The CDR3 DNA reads TGTGCCAGCAGCTTGAGACAGGGTATCTATGGCTACACCTTC. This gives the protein CASSLRQGIYGYTF.

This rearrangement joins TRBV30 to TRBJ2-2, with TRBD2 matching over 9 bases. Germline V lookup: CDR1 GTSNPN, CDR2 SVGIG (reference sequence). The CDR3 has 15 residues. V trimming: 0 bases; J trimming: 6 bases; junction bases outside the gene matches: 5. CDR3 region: CAWSVLGGGAGELFF. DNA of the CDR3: TGTGCCTGGAGTGTACTAGGCGGGGGGGCCGGGGAGCTGTTTTTT.

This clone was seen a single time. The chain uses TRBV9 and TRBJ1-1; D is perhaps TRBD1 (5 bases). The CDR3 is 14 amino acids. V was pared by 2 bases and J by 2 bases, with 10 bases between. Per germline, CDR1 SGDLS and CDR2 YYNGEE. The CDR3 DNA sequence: TGTGCCAGCAGCGTTCTACAGGCTAACACTGAAGCTTTCTTT. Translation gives CASSVLQANTEAFF. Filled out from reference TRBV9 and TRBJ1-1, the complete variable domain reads DSGVTQTPKHLITATGQRVTLRCSPRSGDLSVYWYQQSLDQGLQFLIQYYNGEERAKGNILERFSAQQFPDLHSELNLSSLELGDSALYFCASSVLQANTEAFFGQGTRLTVV.

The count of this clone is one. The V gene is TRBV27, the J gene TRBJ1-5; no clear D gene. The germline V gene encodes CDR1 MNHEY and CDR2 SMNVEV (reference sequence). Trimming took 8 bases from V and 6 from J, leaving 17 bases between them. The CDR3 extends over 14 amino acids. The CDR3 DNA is TGTGCCAGCGCGAGGAGGGAAGTTAGTCAGCCCCAGCATTTT. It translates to CASARREVSQPQHF.

The CDR3 nucleotides read TGCGCCAGCAGCTTGACGCCCGAGCTAGGATACAATGAGCAGTTCTTC. It encodes CASSLTPELGYNEQFF. This sequence joins TRBV4-3 and TRBJ2-1; D ambiguous. The CDR3 is 16 residues long. V was shortened by 5 bases and J by 4 bases, with 18 bases between the two germline ends. Germline V gives CDR1 LGHNA, CDR2 YSLEER.

CDR3 DNA: TGCGCCAGCAGCCAAGATTTTAACACCATCTACGAGCAGTACTTC. Translation gives CASSQDFNTIYEQYF. The V gene is TRBV4-3, the J gene TRBJ2-7; D is uncertain. This CDR3 spans 15 amino acids. The V end lost 0 bases, the J end lost 3 bases, and 12 bases lay between the germline ends. The germline V gene encodes CDR1 LGHNA and CDR2 YSLEER.

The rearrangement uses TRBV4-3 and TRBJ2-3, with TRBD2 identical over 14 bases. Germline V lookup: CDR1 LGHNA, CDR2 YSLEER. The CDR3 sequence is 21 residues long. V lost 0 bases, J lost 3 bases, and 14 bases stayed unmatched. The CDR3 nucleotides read TGCGCCAGCAGCCAAGACCCCTACGGGACTAGCGGGGGTCCAACTACAGATACGCAGTATTTT. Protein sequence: CASSQDPYGTSGGPTTDTQYF.